A selection of T cell receptor beta chains follows, all from one sample in a study of cytomegalovirus exposure and HLA in healthy donors. The assay was immunoSEQ multiplex PCR, and TCRdb's table has in-frame clones only and misses some. The sample has 97,000 or so clones, roughly 60% seen once. Sequenced sample: PBMCs. Receptors originate from a human donor in good health. Each CDR3 is given with its conserved first and last residue. Fields, in order: J gene, V gene, CDR3 protein.

TRBJ2-7	TRBV11-1	CASSFGQDASYEQYF
TRBJ2-3	TRBV10-3	CAIKGLYTDTQYF
TRBJ1-6	TRBV7-9	CASSHIPNRGRNSPLHF
TRBJ2-3	TRBV9	CASSLRLAGATDTQYF
TRBJ2-3	TRBV6-5	CASRKGSSGYTQYF
TRBJ1-5	TRBV5-8	CASTSGYSQPQHF
TRBJ2-2	TRBV25-1	CASSDLTGGAFGELFF
TRBJ2-7	TRBV7-9	CASSSHRVEQYF
TRBJ1-5	TRBV7-2	CASSLVQDEQPQHF
TRBJ1-2	TRBV27	CASSPLGEGYGYTF
TRBJ2-6	TRBV6-6	CASSYSGGSGANVLTF
TRBJ2-3	TRBV18	CASSRDRGKLADTQYF
TRBJ2-2	TRBV27	CASSLGGATGELFF
TRBJ1-2	TRBV15	CATSPGQGHGYTF
TRBJ2-7	TRBV27	CASRESPADYCEQYF
TRBJ2-7	TRBV5-1	CASSPSGRLDYEQYF
TRBJ2-1	TRBV6-1	CASSGGDRAPYNEQFF
TRBJ2-7	TRBV10-3	CAISGSGSFSYEQYF
TRBJ2-7	TRBV6-1	CASRIRAGASYEQYF
TRBJ2-1	TRBV28	CASSPRPDRYNEQFF
TRBJ2-1	TRBV7-8	CASSLSRTVTSGRALNEQFF
TRBJ1-2	TRBV27	CASGDRFYGYTF
TRBJ2-7	TRBV10-3	CAISLGSNEQYF
TRBJ1-1	TRBV9	CASSVGTGSEPEAFF
TRBJ2-1	TRBV19	CATKSGSSYNEQFF
TRBJ2-7	TRBV28	CASSLPSGGSYEQYF
TRBJ2-7	TRBV5-4	CASSLGTAGRTYEQYF
TRBJ1-2	TRBV5-4	CASSPYQGLGGYTF
TRBJ1-1	TRBV7-9	CASSTGNTEAFF
TRBJ2-1	TRBV5-1	CASSLQTGTSRGEQFF
TRBJ1-4	TRBV7-9	CASSWGQVNEKLFF
TRBJ2-2	TRBV6-1	CASSGRDRGHTGELFF
TRBJ2-5	TRBV27	CASRGLGQGETQYF
TRBJ2-7	TRBV6-5	CASSLGDLAGGEQYF
TRBJ2-3	TRBV11-2	CASIAGGSGTQYF
TRBJ2-1	TRBV7-9	CASYSGGHEQFF
TRBJ2-3	TRBV6-1	CASSEGLYTDTQYF
TRBJ2-2	TRBV7-2	CASSLKRVTGELFF
TRBJ2-4	TRBV5-4	CASSPSRGNIQYF
TRBJ2-7	TRBV4-1	CASSQVDRRTYEQYF
TRBJ2-1	TRBV9	CASSVVPGGRYNEQFF
TRBJ1-1	TRBV30	CAWSVETMNTEAFF
TRBJ2-1	TRBV7-9	CASSPNYGQGGPGEQFF
TRBJ1-2	TRBV19	CASSMPGTGAGYGYTF